What follows is one TCR beta chain and its context. The target antigen is unknown. The entry originates in a study of response to subunit inactivated influenza vaccine. Findings of the study overall: After each seasonal influenza vaccination, few new T cells are recruited, the authors suggested.

TCRdb re-called the RT-PCR reads with MiXCR, one entry per CDR3 protein. The sample holds around 790,000 distinct CDR3 sequences, 21% seen once. CDR1 KGHDR and CDR2 SFDVKD come from the germline V gene. CDR3 length: 16 amino acids. V was pared by 3 bases and J by 3 bases, with 2 bases of the junction left unmatched. The chain carries TRBV24-1 and TRBJ2-1, with TRBD2 matching 12 bases. Sequencing used PBMCs from blood, obtained about 5 days after vaccination. The clonotype was recovered from a man between 50 and 59 years old who received an inactivated influenza vaccine. This chain's CDR3 is CATSDELAGGYNEQFF. In nucleotides, the CDR3 is TGTGCCACCAGTGATGAACTAGCGGGAGGCTACAATGAGCAGTTCTTC.